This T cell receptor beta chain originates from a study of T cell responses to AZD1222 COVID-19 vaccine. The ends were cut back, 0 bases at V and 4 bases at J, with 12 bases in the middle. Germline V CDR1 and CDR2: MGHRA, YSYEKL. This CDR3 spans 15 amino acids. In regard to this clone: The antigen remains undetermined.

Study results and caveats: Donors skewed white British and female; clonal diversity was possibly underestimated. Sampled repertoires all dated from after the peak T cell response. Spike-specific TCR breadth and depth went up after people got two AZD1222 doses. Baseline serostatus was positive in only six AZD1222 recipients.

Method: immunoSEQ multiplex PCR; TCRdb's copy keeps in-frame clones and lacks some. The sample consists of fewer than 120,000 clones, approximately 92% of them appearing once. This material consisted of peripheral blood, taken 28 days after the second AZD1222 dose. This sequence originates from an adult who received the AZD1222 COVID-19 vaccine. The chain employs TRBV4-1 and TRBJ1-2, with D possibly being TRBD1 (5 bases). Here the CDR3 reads CASSQDRTTVYGYTF. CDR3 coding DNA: TGCGCCAGCAGCCAAGATAGAACGACAGTCTATGGCTACACCTTC.